This T cell receptor (beta chain) was documented in a study of synovial regulatory T cells in juvenile arthritis. There are 16 residues in the CDR3. DNA is not on record. Germline CDR1 reads SGHRS; CDR2 reads YFSETQ. This clone ranks as medium-sized (0.01 to 0.1%) in terms of frequency. Its antigen is as yet unknown. General study points: CDR3 overlap with synovial Tregs was higher for iaTregs than other blood Tregs. Blood Treg cells that were inflammation-associated showed lower TCR diversity than other blood Treg cells.

These iaTreg cells were HLA-DR+ Tregs. Median age approximately 10 years (roughly 2.3-25); median disease duration approximately seven years (0.2-19.1). Sequenced by immunoSEQ multiplex PCR; TCRdb stores in-frame clones only, minus some. With 1,000 or so clones in the sample, the ten largest clones hold roughly 5.4%. The source of this sequence is a donor between 2 and 29 years old with juvenile idiopathic arthritis. The rearrangement joins TRBV5-1 to TRBJ2-2; the TRBD1 assignment by TCRdb is unverifiable without DNA. Source material: Treg cells from blood. As to subset: HLA-DR+ inflammation-associated blood Treg cells. This CDR3 is CASSLWAGALSGELFF.